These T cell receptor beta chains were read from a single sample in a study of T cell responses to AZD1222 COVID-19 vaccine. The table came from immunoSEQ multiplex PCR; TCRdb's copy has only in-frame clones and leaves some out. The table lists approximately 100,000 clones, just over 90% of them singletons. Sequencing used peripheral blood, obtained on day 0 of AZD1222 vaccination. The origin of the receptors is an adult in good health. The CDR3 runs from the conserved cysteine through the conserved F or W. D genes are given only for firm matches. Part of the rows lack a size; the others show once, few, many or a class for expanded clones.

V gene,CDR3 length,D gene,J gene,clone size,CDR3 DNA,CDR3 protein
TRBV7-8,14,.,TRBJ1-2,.,TGTGCCAGCAGCTTAGGTCAACAGAACTATGGCTACACCTTC,CASSLGQQNYGYTF
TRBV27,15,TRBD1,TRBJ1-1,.,TGTGCCAGCAGTTTGGGGGGACAGGGCAAGACTGAAGCTTTCTTT,CASSLGGQGKTEAFF
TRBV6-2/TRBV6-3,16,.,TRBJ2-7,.,TGTGCCAGCAGTTACTCCCGCGACAGGAGCTCCTACGAGCAGTACTTC,CASSYSRDRSSYEQYF
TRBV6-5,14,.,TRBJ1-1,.,TGTGCCAGCAGTTACTCGATTACGGGGACGGAAGCTTTCTTT,CASSYSITGTEAFF
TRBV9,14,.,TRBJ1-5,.,TGTGCCAGCAGCAAGGGTAATAGCAATCAGCCCCAGCATTTT,CASSKGNSNQPQHF
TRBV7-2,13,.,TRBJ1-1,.,TGTGCCAGCAGCTGGGGGGGCCCCACTGAAGCTTTCTTT,CASSWGGPTEAFF
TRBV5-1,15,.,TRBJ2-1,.,TGCGCCAGCACCCGGGGGCGGGGCGATTACAATGAGCAGTTCTTC,CASTRGRGDYNEQFF
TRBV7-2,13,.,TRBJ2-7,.,TGTGCCAGCAGTTATCCGGGACTCCGTAAATCGTACTTC,CASSYPGLRKSYF
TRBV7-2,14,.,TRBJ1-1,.,TGTGCCAGCAGCTCCGGGAGAGGATCCACTGAAGCTTTCTTT,CASSSGRGSTEAFF
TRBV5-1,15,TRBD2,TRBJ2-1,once,TGCGCCAGCAGCTTGACTAGCGGGGGAGACAATGAGCAGTTCTTC,CASSLTSGGDNEQFF
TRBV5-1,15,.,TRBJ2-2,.,TGCGCCAGCAGCTTTGACAGGAGCTACACCGGGGAGCTGTTTTTT,CASSFDRSYTGELFF
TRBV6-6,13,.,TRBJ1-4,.,TGTGCCAGCAATCCCAGGGGAAGGGAAAAACTGTTTTTT,CASNPRGREKLFF
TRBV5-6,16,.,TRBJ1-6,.,TGTGCCAGCAGCTTGTTCCCCGACATATCTGATTCACCCCTCCACTTT,CASSLFPDISDSPLHF
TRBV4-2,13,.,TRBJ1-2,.,TGTGCCAGCAGCCACTCGGCGAGGGGGGGCTACACCTTC,CASSHSARGGYTF
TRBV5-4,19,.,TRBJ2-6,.,TGTGCCAGCAGCCCCTTGGGTCGGCGGGGAAACTCTGGGGCCAACGTCCTGACTTTC,CASSPLGRRGNSGANVLTF
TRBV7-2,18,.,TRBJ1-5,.,TGTGCCAGCAGCTCGGACACTGCGTGGGCGTATAGCAATCAGCCCCAGCATTTT,CASSSDTAWAYSNQPQHF
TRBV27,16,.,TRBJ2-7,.,TGTGCCAGCAGTTTATCGGGGGGGCCCATGGGGAGAGAGCAGTACTTC,CASSLSGGPMGREQYF
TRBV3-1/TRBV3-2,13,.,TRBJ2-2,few,TGTGCCAGCAGCCAAGTTAGAGTCGGGGAGCTGTTTTTT,CASSQVRVGELFF
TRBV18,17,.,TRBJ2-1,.,TGTGCCAGCTCACCACCGGGAGTTGTGGGCCTCAACAATGAGCAGTTCTTC,CASSPPGVVGLNNEQFF
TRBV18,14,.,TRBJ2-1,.,TGTGCCAGCTCACCACTGGTAGGGGGCAATGAGCAGTTCTTC,CASSPLVGGNEQFF
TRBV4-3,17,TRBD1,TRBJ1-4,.,TGCGCCAGCAGCCAACGCCGACAGGGTGGGACTAATGAAAAACTGTTTTTT,CASSQRRQGGTNEKLFF
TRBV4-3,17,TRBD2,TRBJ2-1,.,TGCGCCAGCAGCCAGGCGACTAGCGGGAGCCTCTACAATGAGCAGTTCTTC,CASSQATSGSLYNEQFF
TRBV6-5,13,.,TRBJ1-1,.,TGTGCCAGCAGTCCCACTAGGTCGTGGGAAGCTTTCTTT,CASSPTRSWEAFF
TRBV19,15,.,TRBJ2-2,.,TGTGCCAGTCATCGGCAGGCCGGGCACACCGGGGAGCTGTTTTTT,CASHRQAGHTGELFF
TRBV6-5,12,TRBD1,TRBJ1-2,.,TGTGCCAGCAGTTACGGACAGGGGAGACAGGCCTTC,CASSYGQGRQAF
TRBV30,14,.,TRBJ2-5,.,TGTGCCTGGACTCTCGGGCGGCCTCAAGAGACCCAGTACTTC,CAWTLGRPQETQYF
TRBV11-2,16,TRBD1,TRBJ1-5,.,TGTGCCAGCAGCTTAGGATCGACAGGGGGCAGACAGCCCCAGCATTTT,CASSLGSTGGRQPQHF
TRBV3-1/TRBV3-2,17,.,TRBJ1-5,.,TGTGCCAGCAGCCAAGGCAGCAGGTTGACTCTCAATCAGCCCCAGCATTTT,CASSQGSRLTLNQPQHF
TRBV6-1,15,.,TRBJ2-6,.,TGTGCCAGCAGTGAAGGTGGATCTGGGGCCAACGTCCTGACTTTC,CASSEGGSGANVLTF
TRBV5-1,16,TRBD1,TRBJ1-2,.,TGCGCCAGCAGTCCCGACAGGGCCCGACCCCCGTATGGCTACACCTTC,CASSPDRARPPYGYTF
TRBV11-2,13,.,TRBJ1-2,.,TGTGCCAGCAGCTTAGACAGTACCTATGGCTACACCTTC,CASSLDSTYGYTF
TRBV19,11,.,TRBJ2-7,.,TGTGCCAGTAGAATCAAGGACAGAGCCTACTTC,CASRIKDRAYF
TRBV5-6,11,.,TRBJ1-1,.,TGTGCCAGCAGTCGGCGGCTTGGGGCTTTCTTT,CASSRRLGAFF
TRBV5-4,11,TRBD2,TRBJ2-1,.,TGTGCCAGCAGCACTAGCGGGGGGCGGTTCTTC,CASSTSGGRFF